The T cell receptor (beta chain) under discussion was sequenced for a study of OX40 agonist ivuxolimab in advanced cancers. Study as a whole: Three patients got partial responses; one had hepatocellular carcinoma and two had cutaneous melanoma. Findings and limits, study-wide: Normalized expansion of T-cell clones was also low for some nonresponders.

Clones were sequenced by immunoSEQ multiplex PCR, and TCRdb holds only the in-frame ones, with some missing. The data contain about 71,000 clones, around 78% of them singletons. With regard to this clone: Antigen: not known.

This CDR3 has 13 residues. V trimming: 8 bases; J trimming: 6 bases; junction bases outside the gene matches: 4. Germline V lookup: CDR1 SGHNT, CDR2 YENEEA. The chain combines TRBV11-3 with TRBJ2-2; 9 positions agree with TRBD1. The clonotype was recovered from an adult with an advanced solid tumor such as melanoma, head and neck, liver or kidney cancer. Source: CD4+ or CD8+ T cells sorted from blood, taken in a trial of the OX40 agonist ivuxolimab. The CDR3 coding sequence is TGTGCCAGCGGACAGGGGTTCCCCGGGGAGCTGTTTTTT. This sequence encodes CASGQGFPGELFF.